This TCR beta chain was identified during a study of sequential checkpoint blockade in melanoma. About the study: About two dozen patients had matched tumor biopsies before treatment and at week 13 after nivolumab or ipilimumab alone.

Treatment reported: randomized to nivolumab then ipilimumab (arm A) or the reverse (arm B). DNA-damaging chemotherapy had not been given to any patient beforehand. This clone has at least ten counts. Sequencing used immunoSEQ multiplex PCR; TCRdb keeps in-frame clones, though not all of them. The sample includes some 8,000 clones, 28% of them seen just once. This CDR3 has 13 amino acids. Losses at the gene ends were 6 bases for V and 0 bases for J; bases not matched to a gene: 2. The TCR was taken from a human donor with melanoma. The source material was tumor tissue (inferred from file names), sampled from a patient given nivolumab and ipilimumab in sequence. This rearrangement joins TRBV23-1 to TRBJ2-7; 7 nucleotides agree with TRBD1. TRBV23-1 is an open reading frame, and its role is uncertain. The CDR3 protein is CASSWDSSYEQYF. The CDR3 coding sequence is TGCGCCAGCAGCTGGGACAGCTCCTACGAGCAGTACTTC.